This is a list of T cell receptor beta chains from one sample in a study of blood T cell repertoires in COVID-19. Profiling relied on immunoSEQ multiplex PCR, and the TCRdb table lists in-frame clones only, not all of them. The table records around 54,000 clones, more than 80% of them present only once. The specimen sequenced was peripheral blood. The receptors were sampled from a human donor in a cohort sampled during active COVID-19. Each CDR3 is given with its conserved first and last residue. The D gene is left open where the match is weak. The listing skips clone size in some rows; elsewhere it reads once, few, many or a size class.

>TRBV19|TRBJ2-3|TRBD1|NA
TGTGCCAGTAAAGGGGGCGTTACCACAGATACGCAGTATTTT
CASKGGVTTDTQYF
>TRBV29-1|TRBJ1-3|TRBD1|NA
TGCAGCGCTTCGACAGGGTCTGGAAACACCATATATTTT
CSASTGSGNTIYF
>TRBV4-3|TRBJ1-1|TRBD1|NA
TGCGCCAGCAGCCACCAGACAGGGGACACTGAAGCTTTCTTT
CASSHQTGDTEAFF
>TRBV28|TRBJ2-7|TRBD1|NA
TGTGCCAGCAGTTTAGGGCAGGGGGTTTTTTACGAGCAGTACTTC
CASSLGQGVFYEQYF
>TRBV7-3|TRBJ2-2|TRBD2|NA
TGTGCCAGCACAGGACTAGCGGGAGGAGGGAACACCGGGGAGCTGTTTTTT
CASTGLAGGGNTGELFF
>TRBV6-5|TRBJ1-6|NA|NA
TGTGCCAGCAGGCCGGGACACTGGGATTCAGCCCTCCACTTT
CASRPGHWDSALHF
>TRBV30|TRBJ2-5|TRBD2|NA
TGTGCCTGGCGAAGGGGACTAGCGTCCTGGGAGACCCAGTACTTC
CAWRRGLASWETQYF
>TRBV27|TRBJ2-1|TRBD2|NA
TGTGCCAGCAGTTTATTCGCTACAGGGTGGTCAGCGGGAGTAAAGAATGAGCAGTTCTTC
CASSLFATGWSAGVKNEQFF
>TRBV7-9|TRBJ2-1|TRBD2|NA
TGTGCCAGCAGAACCAGCGGGGGGGACTTCAGGGGCTCCTACAATGAGCAGTTCTTC
CASRTSGGDFRGSYNEQFF
>TRBV5-5|TRBJ2-1|NA|NA
TGTGCCAGCAGCCCAGTCGCAGGCCGTTCCTACAATGAGCAGTTCTTC
CASSPVAGRSYNEQFF
>TRBV5-1|TRBJ1-2|TRBD1|NA
TGCGCCAGCAGCTGGGGGACAGCTACTAACTATGGCTACACCTTC
CASSWGTATNYGYTF
>TRBV27|TRBJ1-6|TRBD1|NA
TGTGCCAGCAGTTTATCCCCAACGGGGACAGACTCCTATAATTCACCCCTCCACTTT
CASSLSPTGTDSYNSPLHF
>TRBV28|TRBJ2-6|NA|NA
TGTGCCAGCAGCCCCCCCCGGGGGTCAGGGGCCAACGTCCTGACTTTC
CASSPPRGSGANVLTF
>TRBV5-1|TRBJ2-5|NA|once
TGCGCCAGCAGCCTCCACCCTGGGACAACGCAAGAGACCCAGTACTTC
CASSLHPGTTQETQYF
>TRBV30|TRBJ1-3|TRBD1|few
TGTGCCTGGACTACAGGGGGCCTTCGAAACACCATATATTTT
CAWTTGGLRNTIYF
>TRBV19|TRBJ1-5|TRBD1|once
TGTGCCAGTAGTATAGGGACAGGGCCCCAGCCCCAGCATTTT
CASSIGTGPQPQHF
>TRBV7-9|TRBJ1-6|NA|NA
TGTGCCAGCAGCTTAAACCCCCCAGGGTCACCCCTCCACTTT
CASSLNPPGSPLHF
>TRBV19|TRBJ1-1|TRBD1|NA
TGTGCCAGTACCGCACAGGCAGGGGGCTCTGAAGCTTTCTTT
CASTAQAGGSEAFF
>TRBV3-1/TRBV3-2|TRBJ1-2|TRBD1|NA
TGTGCCAGCAGCCCGGGGACAGGGCGCTCCTATGGCTACACCTTC
CASSPGTGRSYGYTF
>TRBV5-6|TRBJ1-1|TRBD1|NA
TGTGCCAGCAGCTCGCGGGACAGAAAAACCGCTGGAGCTTTCTTT
CASSSRDRKTAGAFF
>TRBV5-5|TRBJ2-1|NA|once
TGTGCCAGCAGCGCCCCCGGGACAATTTATGAGCAGTTCTTC
CASSAPGTIYEQFF
>TRBV6-4|TRBJ2-3|NA|NA
TGTGCCAGCAGTGCGGGAGCCGCCACAGATACGCAGTATTTT
CASSAGAATDTQYF
>TRBV27|TRBJ1-2|TRBD1|NA
TGTGCCAGCAGCGGGACAGGGGCCAACTATGGCTACACCTTC
CASSGTGANYGYTF
>TRBV7-3|TRBJ2-7|TRBD2|NA
TGTGCCAGCAGCTTTAGCGGGGAGCCGGGGGAGCAGTACTTC
CASSFSGEPGEQYF
>TRBV7-6|TRBJ1-3|NA|NA
TGTGCCAGCAGCTTAGATAGCAGGGGCATCGGAAACACCATATATTTT
CASSLDSRGIGNTIYF
>TRBV7-3|TRBJ1-6|TRBD1|NA
TGTGCCAGCAGCTTATCGGGACAGGGGGGATCACCCCTCCACTTT
CASSLSGQGGSPLHF
>TRBV11-2|TRBJ1-3|NA|once
TGTGCCAGCAGTCCACAGGGATCCTCTGGAAACACCATATATTTT
CASSPQGSSGNTIYF
>TRBV28|TRBJ2-7|NA|NA
TGTGCCAGCAGTACCCCCGGGCAGGGAGGCGAGCAGTACTTC
CASSTPGQGGEQYF
>TRBV5-1|TRBJ2-1|NA|NA
TGCGCCAGCAGCTTGGAAACGCGGAGCTCCTACAATGAGCAGTTCTTC
CASSLETRSSYNEQFF
>TRBV11-3|TRBJ2-2|NA|NA
TGTGCCAGCAGCCCTCAGCAGGCGACCCGGGAGTCCGGGGAGCTGTTTTTT
CASSPQQATRESGELFF
>TRBV5-5|TRBJ2-7|NA|NA
TGTGCCAGCAGCTTAGGTTTCTGGAGCTCCTACGAGCAGTACTTC
CASSLGFWSSYEQYF
>TRBV24-1|TRBJ2-1|NA|NA
TGTGCCACCAGTGATTGGCGGGCCCCCTACAATGAGCAGTTCTTC
CATSDWRAPYNEQFF
>TRBV28|TRBJ2-5|TRBD2|NA
TGTGCCAGCAGTTTACGGCTAGCGGGAGGAGGGGAGACCCAGTACTTC
CASSLRLAGGGETQYF
>TRBV4-1|TRBJ1-5|TRBD1|NA
TGCGCCAGCAGCCAAGATCCCCGGACAGGGGTCGGTCAGCCCCAGCATTTT
CASSQDPRTGVGQPQHF
>TRBV6-5|TRBJ1-2|NA|NA
TGTGCCAGCAGTCCCGGGGTGTATGGCTACACCTTC
CASSPGVYGYTF
>TRBV3-1/TRBV3-2|TRBJ2-3|TRBD2|NA
TGTGCCAGCAGCCAAGGTCGGGTCGACTTAGCGGGAGAAGGCGATACGCAGTATTTT
CASSQGRVDLAGEGDTQYF
>TRBV6-2/TRBV6-3|TRBJ2-3|NA|NA
TGTGCCAGCAGTTCATACAGGACAGATACGCAGTATTTT
CASSSYRTDTQYF
>TRBV6-5|TRBJ1-3|TRBD1|NA
TGTGCCAGCAGTTTGCGCGGACAGGACTCTGGAAACACCATATATTTT
CASSLRGQDSGNTIYF
>TRBV19|TRBJ1-6|TRBD1|once
TGTGCCAGTAGCGTCCCGACAGGGGGAGAGTCACCCCTCCACTTT
CASSVPTGGESPLHF
>TRBV18|TRBJ2-3|TRBD2|NA
TGTGCCAGCTCACCACCAGGGCTAGCGGGAGGGCGAGCAGATACGCAGTATTTT
CASSPPGLAGGRADTQYF
>TRBV7-2|TRBJ2-1|NA|NA
TGTGCCAGCAGCTTCCAGGGTAGAAATGAGCAGTTCTTC
CASSFQGRNEQFF
>TRBV9|TRBJ2-2|TRBD2|NA
TGTGCCAGCACTAAGACTAGCGGGAGGGGGAACACCGGGGAGCTGTTTTTT
CASTKTSGRGNTGELFF
>TRBV6-5|TRBJ2-5|NA|NA
TGTGCCAGCAGCGGTGGTCGGGGAAAAGAGACCCAGTACTTC
CASSGGRGKETQYF
>TRBV9|TRBJ2-1|TRBD2|NA
TGTGCCAGCAGCGTCGGACTAGCGGGAGGGGCCGCTCCCTTCGAGCAGTTCTTC
CASSVGLAGGAAPFEQFF
>TRBV4-3|TRBJ2-1|NA|NA
TGCGCCAGCAGCCAGGCCGGGACTCGCTACAATGAGCAGTTCTTC
CASSQAGTRYNEQFF
>TRBV28|TRBJ1-4|NA|NA
TGTGCCAGCAGTTCATCACATGGTGACAAACGGGAAAAACTGTTTTTT
CASSSSHGDKREKLFF
>TRBV7-9|TRBJ2-7|NA|NA
TGTGCCAGCAGCCCCCGTAGCGGATCCTACGAGCAGTACTTC
CASSPRSGSYEQYF
>TRBV19|TRBJ1-1|NA|once
TGTGCCAGTAGTGCATGGACAGAAACTGAAGCTTTCTTT
CASSAWTETEAFF
>TRBV6-5|TRBJ2-1|TRBD1|NA
TGTGCCAGCAGTCGAGGGACAGTTCAGCGCGATGAGCAGTTCTTC
CASSRGTVQRDEQFF
>TRBV7-9|TRBJ1-1|NA|NA
TGTGCCAGCAGCTTCCCCGGGGGGGGCACTGAAGCTTTCTTT
CASSFPGGGTEAFF
>TRBV13|TRBJ2-3|TRBD1|once
TGTGCCAGCAGCTGGACAGGGGCTCGAGATACGCAGTATTTT
CASSWTGARDTQYF